This T cell receptor beta chain originates from a study of blood T cell repertoires in COVID-19 (dated by TCRdb to between 2020 and 2021). The study in broad terms: The collaborator samples originated in the United States, Italy and Spain and spanned the acute and convalescent phases of COVID-19. The material from the prospective study consisted of cDNA or gDNA derived from T cells, B-cell-depleted T cells, or PBMCs. Subjects who had been exposed to COVID-19, were actively infected with it, or had recovered from it provided the deeply sampled blood TCRbeta repertoires that made up the dataset. The repertoires were released in a freely available public database intended as a resource for research on the immune response to SARS-CoV-2. The samples were drawn from the first 160 participants of the ongoing ImmuneRACE study and from over 950 subjects provided by 6 global collaborators. Nearly every sample came with metadata listing a de-identified subject ID, COVID-19 status, age in years and sex. Where available, HLA class I and class II types were taken from metadata supplied by the sample provider and were not determined by assay-based typing. The study at large found these results: The quantity of clinical and demographic metadata differed by source and by participant and was supplied without curation.

TCRbeta CDR3 regions were amplified from genomic DNA by means of the immunoSEQ Assay, a bias-controlled multiplex PCR. The study's own analysis went as follows. Within the assay, amplification of reference gene primers was used to estimate how many nucleated cells each sample contained. To quantify the absolute abundance of each unique TCRbeta CDR3 rearrangement, sequence reads were collapsed and filtered. For each sample, productive Simpson clonality was calculated as the square root of Simpson's diversity index over productive rearrangements. What TCRdb holds here is the immuneACCESS table cut down to in-frame rearrangements. Part of the clones is not present; checked against another copy, under half of the missing clones reflect an unresolved V gene, and the others are unexplained. V and J calls and clone size are those listed in that table; D and trimming were worked out from the DNA. In all, the sample holds 200,000 to 250,000 clones, and around 82% of those were seen once. The ten largest clones add up to roughly 2.9% of the sample.

Collaborating institutions collected whole blood in K2EDTA tubes following their own protocols. For TCRbeta analysis, collaborators shipped samples in one of three forms: frozen whole blood, isolated PBMCs, or DNA extracted from either of those sample types. About this clone itself: What this receptor recognizes is not known. No much larger clone exists at a distance of one base, and base qualities are not known.

This receptor was taken from a middle-aged man with active or convalescent COVID-19. The specimen sequenced was peripheral blood.

CDR3 reads: CASSYDGLRGYGYTF. The DNA sequence is given as TGTGCCAGCAGTTACGACGGCCTAAGGGGATATGGCTACACCTTC. The chain links TRBV6-2 or TRBV6-3 with TRBJ1-2; a tentative D match to TRBD1 spans 5 bases. The V end loses 2 bases and the J end loses 5 bases, and a stretch of 15 bases separates them. The CDR1 and CDR2 encoded by the germline V gene are MNHEY and SVGEGT. There are 15 amino acids in the CDR3, from cysteine to phenylalanine inclusive. The CDR3 DNA has 45 bases and is translated from base 1.